Listed here is a single TCR beta chain. The target antigen is unknown. This sample stems from a study of cytomegalovirus exposure and HLA in healthy donors. General observations from the study: With later analysis, a missense DCLRE1C variant became linked to TCR beta V- and J-gene trimming. Of the V segments, some could not be distinguished, including TRBV6-2 and TRBV6-3, and were excluded.

CDR3 size: 14 residues. V lost 1 base, J lost 5 bases, and 7 bases stayed unmatched. CDR1 is SQVTM, CDR2 ANQGSEA, per germline. The primer mix had 60 Vbeta and 13 Jbeta primers. Here immunoSEQ multiplex PCR was the method, and the copy in TCRdb shows in-frame clones only, minus some. The sample carries about 110,000 clones, around three quarters recorded once. Among the donors, all were healthy bone marrow donors. Nominal health characterized the donors when sampled, though unrecorded immune exposures were likely. The receptor was isolated from a woman between 50 and 59 years old in good health and CMV-seropositive. This chain links TRBV29-1 with TRBJ1-1; 7 bases are shared with TRBD1. The sequenced sample consisted of PBMCs. CDR3 DNA sequence: TGCAGCGTTGAAGTTTTTCAGGGGGGAACTGAAGCTTTCTTT. Amino acids: CSVEVFQGGTEAFF. Supplemented by reference TRBV29-1 and TRBJ1-1, the full variable domain reads SAVISQKPSRDICQRGTSLTIQCQVDSQVTMMFWYRQQPGQSLTLIATANQGSEATYESGFVIDKFPISRPNLTFSTLTVSNMSPEDSSIYLCSVEVFQGGTEAFFGQGTRLTVV.